This T cell receptor beta chain came from a study of blood T cell repertoires in COVID-19. About the study: Sites across the United States, Italy and Spain contributed samples from acute and convalescent COVID-19.

The CDR3 length is 14 residues. With 0 bases removed from V and 5 bases from J, the gap between germline ends came to 9 bases. Germline V gene data show CDR1 as SGHRS and CDR2 as YFSETQ. In the authors' workflow: For nucleated cells, counts were estimated from reference gene primer amplification. The data were produced by immunoSEQ multiplex PCR, yet TCRdb's version contains in-frame clones alone and is incomplete. Clone size and V and J calls were adopted from that table, with D and trimming inferred from the DNA. The sample consists of approximately 450,000 clones, roughly 89% of them appearing once.

The sequence was obtained from a woman aged 25-40 years with acute or convalescent COVID-19. The sample taken for sequencing was peripheral blood. The chain carries TRBV5-1 and TRBJ2-1; possible D gene TRBD2, 6 bases. Here the CDR3 reads CASSLASGDNEQFF. CDR3 nucleotide sequence: TGCGCCAGCAGCTTGGCCTCGGGGGACAATGAGCAGTTCTTC.